This T cell receptor beta chain is from a study of blood T cell repertoires in COVID-19. Study-level background: Spain, Italy and the United States supplied samples that represented acute and convalescent COVID-19. In each case, the material was cDNA or gDNA derived from T cells, B-cell-depleted T cells, or PBMCs.

V lost 6 bases and J lost 2; bases outside the gene matches: 6. The germline V gene encodes CDR1 ENHRY and CDR2 SYGVKD. The CDR3 runs 15 residues. The authors' processing: Using reference gene primer amplification, nucleated cell counts were estimated. TCRdb's copy holds only in-frame clones and misses some; the assay was immunoSEQ multiplex PCR. V and J calls and clone size are copied from that table; D and trimming were computed from the DNA. This sample has tens of thousands of clones; approximately 90% occur once, and the top ten carry roughly 8.6%. The material sequenced was peripheral blood. This rearrangement joins TRBV10-3 to TRBJ2-3; 9 nucleotides match TRBD2. This receptor was obtained from a human donor with active COVID-19. The donor label of this sample is uncertain. The CDR3 DNA follows: TGTGCCATCAGCCAAGCGGGAGGCCTCACAGATACGCAGTATTTT. It specifies CAISQAGGLTDTQYF.